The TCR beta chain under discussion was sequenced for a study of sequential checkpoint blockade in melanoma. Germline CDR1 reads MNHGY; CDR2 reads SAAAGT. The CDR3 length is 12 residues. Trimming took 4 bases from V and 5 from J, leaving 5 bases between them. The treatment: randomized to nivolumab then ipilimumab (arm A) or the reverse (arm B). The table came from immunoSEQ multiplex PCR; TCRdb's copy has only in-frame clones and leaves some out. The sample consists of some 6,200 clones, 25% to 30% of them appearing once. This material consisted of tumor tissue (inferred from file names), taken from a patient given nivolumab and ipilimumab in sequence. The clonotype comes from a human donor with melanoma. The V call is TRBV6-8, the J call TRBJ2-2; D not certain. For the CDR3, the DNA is TGTGCCAGCAGTTCCCAGACCGGGGAGCTGTTTTTT. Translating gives CASSSQTGELFF.